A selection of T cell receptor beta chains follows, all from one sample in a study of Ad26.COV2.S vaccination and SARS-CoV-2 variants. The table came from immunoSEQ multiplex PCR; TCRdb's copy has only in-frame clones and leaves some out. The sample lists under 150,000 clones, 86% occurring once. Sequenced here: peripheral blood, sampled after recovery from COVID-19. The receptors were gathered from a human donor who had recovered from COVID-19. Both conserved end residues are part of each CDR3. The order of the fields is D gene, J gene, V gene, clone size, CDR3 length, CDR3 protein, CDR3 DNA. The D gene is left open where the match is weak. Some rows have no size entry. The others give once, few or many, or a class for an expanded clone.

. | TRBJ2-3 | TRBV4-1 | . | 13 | CASSQTGQNTQYF | TGCGCCAGCAGCCAAACAGGACAGAATACGCAGTATTTT
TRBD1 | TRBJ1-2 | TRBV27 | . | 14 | CASSRDSFNYGYTF | TGTGCCAGCAGTCGGGACAGCTTTAACTATGGCTACACCTTC
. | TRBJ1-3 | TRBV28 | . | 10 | CASSFDTIYF | TGTGCCAGCAGTTTTGACACCATATATTTT
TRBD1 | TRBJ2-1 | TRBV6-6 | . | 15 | CASSYSRQGLDEQFF | TGTGCCAGCAGTTACAGTAGACAGGGTCTCGATGAGCAGTTCTTC
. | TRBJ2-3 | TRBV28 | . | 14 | CASSPATDTDTQYF | TGTGCCAGCAGCCCAGCGACTGACACAGATACGCAGTATTTT
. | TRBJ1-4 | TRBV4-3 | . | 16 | CASSQNPPGDNEKLFF | TGCGCCAGCAGCCAAAACCCCCCGGGGGATAATGAAAAACTGTTTTTT
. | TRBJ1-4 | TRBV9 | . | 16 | CASSVGTTGFNEKLFF | TGTGCCAGCAGCGTAGGGACGACAGGATTTAATGAAAAACTGTTTTTT
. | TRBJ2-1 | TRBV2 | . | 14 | CASSGPSSYNEQFF | TGTGCCAGCAGTGGTCCAAGCTCCTACAATGAGCAGTTCTTC
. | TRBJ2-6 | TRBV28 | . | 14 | CASSLISGANVLTF | TGTGCCAGCAGTTTAATCTCTGGGGCCAACGTCCTGACTTTC
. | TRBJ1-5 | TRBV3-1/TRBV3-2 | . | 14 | CASSPRESNQPQHF | TGTGCCAGCAGCCCGAGGGAGAGCAATCAGCCCCAGCATTTT
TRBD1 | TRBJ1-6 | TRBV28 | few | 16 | CASKNRGQNYNSPLHF | TGTGCCAGCAAGAATAGGGGACAGAACTATAATTCACCCCTCCACTTT
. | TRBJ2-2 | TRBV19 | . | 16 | CASSIGGELETGELFF | TGTGCCAGTAGTATAGGCGGGGAATTGGAGACCGGGGAGCTGTTTTTT
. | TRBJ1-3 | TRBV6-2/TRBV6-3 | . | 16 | CASSLVSTETGNTIYF | TGTGCCAGCAGCTTGGTCAGCACGGAGACGGGAAACACCATATATTTT
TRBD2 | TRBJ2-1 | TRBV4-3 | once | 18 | CASSQEVAGGPRYNEQFF | TGCGCCAGCAGCCAAGAGGTAGCGGGGGGGCCGAGGTACAATGAGCAGTTCTTC
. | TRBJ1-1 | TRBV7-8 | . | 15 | CASSSPRTKNTEAFF | TGTGCCAGCAGCTCACCAAGGACCAAGAACACTGAAGCTTTCTTT
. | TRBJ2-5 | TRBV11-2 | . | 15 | CASSAQAQGRETQYF | TGTGCCAGCAGCGCTCAGGCCCAGGGCCGAGAGACCCAGTACTTC
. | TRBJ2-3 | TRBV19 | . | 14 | CASSPGHITDTQYF | TGTGCCAGTAGCCCGGGACATATCACAGATACGCAGTATTTT
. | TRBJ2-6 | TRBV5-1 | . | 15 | CASSSTPSGANVLTF | TGCGCCAGCAGCTCGACACCATCTGGGGCCAACGTCCTGACTTTC
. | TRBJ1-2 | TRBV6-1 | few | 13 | CASRTGRWPGYTF | TGTGCCAGCCGCACGGGACGGTGGCCTGGCTACACCTTC
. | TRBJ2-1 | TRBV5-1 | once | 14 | CASSLTAADNEQFF | TGCGCCAGCAGCCTCACAGCCGCGGACAATGAGCAGTTCTTC
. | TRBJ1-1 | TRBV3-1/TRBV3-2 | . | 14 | CASSPQGANTEAFF | TGTGCCAGCAGCCCACAGGGCGCAAACACTGAAGCTTTCTTT
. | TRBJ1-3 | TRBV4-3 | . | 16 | CASSQEAGVPGNTIYF | TGCGCCAGCAGCCAAGAGGCAGGAGTTCCTGGAAACACCATATATTTT
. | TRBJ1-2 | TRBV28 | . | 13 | CASSLREVNGYTF | TGTGCCAGCAGTTTACGCGAAGTGAATGGCTACACCTTC
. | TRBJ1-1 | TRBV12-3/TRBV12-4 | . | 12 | CASSFDWGGAFF | TGTGCCAGCAGTTTCGATTGGGGGGGAGCTTTCTTT
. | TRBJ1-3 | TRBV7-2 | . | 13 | CASRGGAGNTIYF | TGTGCCAGCAGGGGCGGGGCTGGAAACACCATATATTTT
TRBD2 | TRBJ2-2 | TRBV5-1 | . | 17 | CASSLDWLADNTGELFF | TGCGCCAGCAGCTTGGATTGGCTAGCGGATAACACCGGGGAGCTGTTTTTT
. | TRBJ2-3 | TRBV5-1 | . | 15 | CASSPTDSRSDTQYF | TGCGCCAGCAGCCCTACGGACAGTCGGTCAGATACGCAGTATTTT